This T cell receptor beta chain was sequenced during a study of T-cell reconstitution after alpha-beta-depleted transplantation in children. Study conclusions and caveats: It was newly produced T cells that mostly accounted for T-cell counts and diversity one year after transplant. By about two months after transplant, alpha-beta T cells reportedly arose from several hundred graft clones that had expanded. Surviving recipient T cells and thymic progenitors produced the high day-60 TCRbeta diversity seen in some patients.

The length of the CDR3 is 13 residues. Unmatched junction bases numbered 8, after V lost 4 bases and J lost 14 bases. CDR1 is LGHDT and CDR2 is YNNKEL in the germline V gene (reference sequence). Comment on this clonotype: Its antigen is undetermined.

The authors prepared the TCRbeta library with unique molecular identifiers. TCRdb passed the PCR reads through MiXCR, listing each CDR3 protein once. The data show 550,000 to 800,000 distinct CDR3 sequences, with around 12% seen just once and around 0.8% held by the top ten. The sample here was PBMCs, taken before TCRalphabeta/CD19-depleted stem cell transplant. The chain employs TRBV3-1 and TRBJ2-3; 11 nucleotides line up with TRBD2. The clonotype originates from a girl aged 2 to 9 with congenital amegakaryocytic thrombocytopenia, due to receive a stem cell transplant. CDR3 sequence: CASSPTPSGRLYF. CDR3 bases: TGTGCCAGCAGCCCCACTCCTAGCGGGAGGTTGTATTTT.